This record concerns one T cell receptor (beta chain) sequence. This sample was taken from a study of B cell selection in AIRE deficiency. Looked up from germline, CDR1 is MDHEN and CDR2 is SYDVKM. The CDR3 extends over 11 amino acids. V shed 4 bases and J shed 7 bases, with 5 bases lying between them. CD4+CD127+ cells were sorted as the conventional CD4 T cells. TCRdb's copy holds only in-frame clones and misses some; the assay was immunoSEQ multiplex PCR. The sample contains roughly 25,000 clones, nearly 98% of which appear only once. V usage is TRBV28 and J usage is TRBJ1-5, with D hard to call. The sequencing input was conventional CD4+ T cells sorted from PBMCs. The sequence was collected from a human donor with AIRE deficiency. CDR3 amino acids: CASSSRQPQHF. The CDR3, as DNA: TGTGCCAGCAGTTCTAGACAGCCCCAGCATTTT. The full variable domain, its missing parts supplied by reference TRBV28 and TRBJ1-5, is DVKVTQSSRYLVKRTGEKVFLECVQDMDHENMFWYRQDPGLGLRLIYFSYDVKMKEKGDIPEGYSVSREKKERFSLILESASTNQTSMYLCASSSRQPQHFGDGTRLSIL.